The present TCR beta chain was sequenced within a study of blood T cell repertoires in COVID-19 (dated by TCRdb to 2020 to 2021). As for the study more broadly: Collaborator samples came from the United States, Italy and Spain and covered acute and convalescent phases of COVID-19. The repertoires were released in a freely available public database meant as a resource for research on the immune response to SARS-CoV-2. The samples were drawn from two sources: the first 160 participants of the ongoing ImmuneRACE study, and fewer than 1,500 subjects contributed by 6 global collaborators. The dataset comprised deeply sampled blood TCRbeta repertoires from subjects exposed to, actively infected with, or recovered from COVID-19. Nearly every sample came with metadata listing a de-identified subject ID, COVID-19 status, age in years and sex. The material from the prospective study consisted of cDNA or gDNA derived from T cells, B-cell-depleted T cells, or PBMCs. Where HLA class I and class II types were available, the types were taken from metadata supplied by the sample provider, not from assay-based typing.

This clone was recorded only once. The specificity of this receptor is unknown. Per-base qualities were not stored, and no clone one base away is much larger. Study-level results and caveats: How much clinical and demographic metadata was included differed by source and by participant, and the metadata was provided uncurated.

Whole blood was collected in K2EDTA tubes by collaborating institutions according to the institutions' own protocols. For TCRbeta analysis, collaborators shipped samples as frozen whole blood, isolated PBMCs, or DNA extracted from either of those sample types. TCRbeta CDR3 regions were amplified from genomic DNA by means of the immunoSEQ Assay, a bias-controlled multiplex PCR. In the original analysis: The number of nucleated cells in each sample was estimated by amplification of reference gene primers within the assay. To quantify the absolute abundance of each unique TCRbeta CDR3 rearrangement, sequence reads were collapsed and filtered. Productive Simpson clonality was computed per sample as the square root of Simpson's diversity index over productive rearrangements. TCRdb retrieved this table from immuneACCESS and kept in-frame rearrangements only. Not all clones are present; in checked studies, unresolved V genes account for under half, and no reason is known for the remainder. The DNA gave D and trimming, while V, J and clone size come from that table. For this sample there are about 240,000 clones; roughly nine tenths appear just once. 6.2% of the sample rests with the top ten.

This TCR was sampled from a man aged 55 to 70 with acute or convalescent COVID-19. The source material was peripheral blood.

The CDR3 protein: CASSPQHRGSGQPQHF. The sequenced DNA: TGTGCCAGCAGCCCGCAGCACAGGGGGTCTGGTCAGCCCCAGCATTTT. The chain uses TRBV5-5 and TRBJ1-5, with 8 bases in between that match TRBD1. The germline V gene (reference sequence) provides CDR1 SGHKS and CDR2 YYEKEE. V is trimmed back by 4 bases and J by 6 bases, and the junction contains 12 bases that no gene match accounts for. Including cysteine and phenylalanine, the CDR3 has 16 amino acids. Here the CDR3 DNA is all that survives: 48 bases in frame from base 1.